Below, 9 T cell receptor beta chains from the same sample are listed, as sequenced in a study of T cell responses to AZD1222 COVID-19 vaccine. Method: immunoSEQ multiplex PCR; TCRdb's copy keeps in-frame clones and lacks some. Counted here are 120,000 to 150,000 clones, around 88% occurring once; the ten biggest clones make up around 15%. The sequencing here drew on peripheral blood, taken on day 0 of AZD1222 vaccination. The source is an adult in good health.

V usage is TRBV15 and J usage is TRBJ2-1; D unclear. V lost 0 bases, J lost 1 base, and 7 bases lay in between. In germline, CDR1 is LNHNV, CDR2 YYDKDF (reference sequence). This CDR3 comprises 15 residues. CDR3: CATSRDSPSYNEQFF. The CDR3 DNA is TGTGCCACCAGCAGAGATTCCCCGTCCTACAATGAGCAGTTCTTC.

This clone came up a few times. V gene TRBV7-3 combines with J gene TRBJ1-6; 9 bases are shared with TRBD1. This CDR3 contains 15 residues. The J segment lost 6 bases and the V segment lost 4 bases, leaving 4 bases of the junction unmatched. Germline V gives CDR1 SGHTA, CDR2 FQGTGA. The CDR3 DNA reads TGTGCCAGCAGCTACGGGACAGGGATTAATTCACCCCTCCACTTT. This encodes CASSYGTGINSPLHF.

The CDR3 protein is CASSHAPALTGNYGYTF. CDR3 sequence (DNA): TGCGCCAGCAGCCATGCCCCCGCTCTCACAGGGAACTATGGCTACACCTTC. This chain uses TRBV5-1 with TRBJ1-2; TRBD1 might be the D (6 bases). The V gene's germline CDR1 is SGHRS and CDR2 YFSETQ. V dropped 4 bases and J dropped 2 bases, with 21 bases sitting between them. The CDR3 length is 17 residues.

This chain uses TRBV19 with TRBJ1-5; D may be TRBD1 (5 bases). Germline values: CDR1 LNHDA, CDR2 SQIVND (reference sequence). The ends were cut back, 6 bases at V and 4 bases at J, with 13 bases in the middle. This CDR3 is built from 14 residues. This CDR3 is CASRNPRQNQPQHF. CDR3 DNA sequence: TGTGCCAGTAGAAACCCTCGACAGAATCAGCCCCAGCATTTT.

A few counts support this clone. The rearrangement links TRBV28 to TRBJ1-2, with D possibly matching TRBD1 (5 bases). This CDR3 is built from 14 residues. Germline V gene data show CDR1 as MDHEN and CDR2 as SYDVKM. The V end lost 3 bases, the J end lost 8 bases, and 16 bases lay between the germline ends. This chain's CDR3 is CASSFPGTQRGYTF. In DNA, the CDR3 is TGTGCCAGCAGTTTTCCCGGGACCCAGAGGGGCTACACCTTC.

The chain carries TRBV9 and TRBJ1-4, with D tentatively TRBD1 (5 bases). The CDR3 extends over 13 amino acids. Trimming stripped 3 bases from V and 13 bases from J, with 16 bases between. The germline CDR1 and CDR2 sequences are SGDLS and YYNGEE. The CDR3 protein is CASSAPGGVRLFF. The CDR3 bases are TGTGCCAGCAGCGCCCCGGGGGGGGTTAGACTGTTTTTT.

V usage is TRBV9 and J usage is TRBJ1-2; a weak D match, TRBD1 (5 bases). Per the germline V gene, CDR1 is SGDLS and CDR2 is YYNGEE. CDR3 length: 14 residues. Trimming took off 3 bases at V and 4 bases at J, with 13 bases between the two ends. This CDR3 is CASSEGRTGYGYTF. CDR3 in DNA: TGTGCCAGCAGCGAGGGGAGGACTGGCTATGGCTACACCTTC.

This chain connects TRBV7-9 to TRBJ2-3, with D tentatively TRBD1 or TRBD2 (6 bases each). Trimming shortened V by 2 bases and J by 5 bases, and 11 bases separated the two germline ends. The CDR3 has 14 residues. Germline CDR1 is SEHNR and CDR2 is FQNEAQ (reference sequence). The CDR3, as DNA: TGTGCCAGCAGCTTAATCGGGGGCGGAGATACGCAGTATTTT. It encodes CASSLIGGGDTQYF.

The chain is built from TRBV6-5 and TRBJ1-2, with D hard to call. Germline values: CDR1 MNHEY, CDR2 SVGAGI. This CDR3 is built from 11 residues. V lost 4 bases and J 7 bases, leaving 7 bases between the germline ends. The CDR3 nucleotides read TGTGCCAGCAGTTCTTTGGGTGGCTACACCTTC. Protein product: CASSSLGGYTF.